This T cell receptor (beta chain) comes out of a study of response to subunit inactivated influenza vaccine. V gave up 5 bases and J gave up 4 bases; unmatched junction bases: 8. CDR3 length equals 16 residues. This clonotype was detected ten times or more. TCRdb fed the RT-PCR reads into MiXCR, producing one record per CDR3 protein. Here the sample spans hundreds of thousands of distinct CDR3 sequences, around 15% being singletons. The receptor's source is a man aged 50 to 60 who received an inactivated influenza vaccine. The sequenced sample was PBMCs from blood, obtained around two weeks before vaccination. V usage is TRBV12-3 or TRBV12-4 and J usage is TRBJ2-2, with 9 bases aligning to TRBD1. This CDR3 is CASSPGQGRATGELFF. As DNA, the CDR3 is TGTGCCAGCAGTCCCGGACAGGGGCGGGCCACCGGGGAGCTGTTTTTT.